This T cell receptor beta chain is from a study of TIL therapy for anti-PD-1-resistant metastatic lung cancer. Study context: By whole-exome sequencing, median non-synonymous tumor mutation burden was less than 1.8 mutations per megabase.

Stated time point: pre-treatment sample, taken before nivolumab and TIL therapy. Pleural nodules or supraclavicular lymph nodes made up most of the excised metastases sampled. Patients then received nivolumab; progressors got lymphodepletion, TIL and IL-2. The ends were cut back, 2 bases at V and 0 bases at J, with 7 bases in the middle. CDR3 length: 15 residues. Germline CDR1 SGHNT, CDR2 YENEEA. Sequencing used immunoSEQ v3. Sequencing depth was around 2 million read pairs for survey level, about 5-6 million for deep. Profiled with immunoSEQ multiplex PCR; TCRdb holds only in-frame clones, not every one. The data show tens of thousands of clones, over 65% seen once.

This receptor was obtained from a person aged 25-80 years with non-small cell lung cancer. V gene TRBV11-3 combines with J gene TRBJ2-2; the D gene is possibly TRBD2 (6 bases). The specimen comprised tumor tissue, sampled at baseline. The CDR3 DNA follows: TGTGCCAGCAGCTTACCGGGGGCGAACACCGGGGAGCTGTTTTTT. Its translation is CASSLPGANTGELFF. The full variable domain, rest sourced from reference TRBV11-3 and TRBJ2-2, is EAGVVQSPRYKIIEKKQPVAFWCNPISGHNTLYWYLQNLGQGPELLIRYENEEAVDDSQLPKDRFSAERLKGVDSTLKIQPAELGDSAVYLCASSLPGANTGELFFGEGSRLTVL.